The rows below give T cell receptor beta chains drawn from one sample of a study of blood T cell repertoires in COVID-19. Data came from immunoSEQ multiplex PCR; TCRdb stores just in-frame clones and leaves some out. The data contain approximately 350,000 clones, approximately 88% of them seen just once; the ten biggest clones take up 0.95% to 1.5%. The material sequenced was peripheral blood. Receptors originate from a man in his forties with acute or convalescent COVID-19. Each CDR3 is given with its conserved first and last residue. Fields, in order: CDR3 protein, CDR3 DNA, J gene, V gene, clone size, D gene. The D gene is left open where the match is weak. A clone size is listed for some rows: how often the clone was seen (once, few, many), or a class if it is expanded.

CASSQVFSQGAFGNTIYF | TGTGCCAGCAGCCAAGTTTTCTCACAGGGGGCCTTTGGAAACACCATATATTTT | TRBJ1-3 | TRBV14 | . | TRBD1
CASSEPGGTTDTQYF | TGTGCCAGCAGTGAACCGGGAGGGACCACAGATACGCAGTATTTT | TRBJ2-3 | TRBV6-1 | . | TRBD2
CASSSSTGGDSPLHF | TGCGCCAGCAGCTCCTCGACAGGGGGAGATTCACCCCTCCACTTT | TRBJ1-6 | TRBV5-1 | . | TRBD1
CASSWDGTVYNEQFF | TGTGCCAGTAGTTGGGATGGGACTGTCTACAATGAGCAGTTCTTC | TRBJ2-1 | TRBV19 | once | .
CASSARLAGNTGELFF | TGCGCCAGCAGCGCCAGACTAGCGGGAAACACCGGGGAGCTGTTTTTT | TRBJ2-2 | TRBV5-1 | once | TRBD2
CASSVGGGDSTDTQYF | TGTGCCAGCAGCGTAGGAGGAGGGGACAGCACAGATACGCAGTATTTT | TRBJ2-3 | TRBV9 | . | .
CASTHQTTGYDYGYTF | TGTGCCAGCACCCATCAGACGACAGGGTATGACTATGGCTACACCTTC | TRBJ1-2 | TRBV9 | . | TRBD1
CASSYSGGKSYEQYF | TGTGCCAGCAGTTACTCGGGCGGGAAGTCCTACGAGCAGTACTTC | TRBJ2-7 | TRBV6-5 | . | .
CASSISPTGMDTEAFF | TGTGCCAGCAGCATTTCTCCGACAGGGATGGACACTGAAGCTTTCTTT | TRBJ1-1 | TRBV28 | once | TRBD1
CAWRQGGLIAEAFF | TGTGCCTGGAGACAGGGTGGGTTAATCGCTGAAGCTTTCTTT | TRBJ1-1 | TRBV30 | . | .
CSVQAGGVNEQFF | TGCAGCGTCCAAGCGGGAGGGGTCAATGAGCAGTTCTTC | TRBJ2-1 | TRBV29-1 | . | TRBD2
CASSLGLRDQPQHF | TGTGCCAGCAGCCTAGGCCTTCGGGATCAGCCCCAGCATTTT | TRBJ1-5 | TRBV7-9 | . | .
CASSLDRGHGYTF | TGTGCCAGCAGCTTGGACAGGGGGCATGGCTACACCTTC | TRBJ1-2 | TRBV5-4 | . | TRBD1
CASSGGQGSTGELFF | TGTGCCAGCAGCGGGGGACAGGGCAGCACCGGGGAGCTGTTTTTT | TRBJ2-2 | TRBV5-8 | . | TRBD1
CASSLRVPGTGDRGETQYF | TGTGCCAGCAGCTTACGCGTCCCTGGAACAGGGGATCGAGGAGAGACCCAGTACTTC | TRBJ2-5 | TRBV13 | once | TRBD1
CASRLAGDTGELFF | TGTGCCAGCCGACTAGCGGGGGACACCGGGGAGCTGTTTTTT | TRBJ2-2 | TRBV4-2 | . | TRBD2
CATSDAGLSILGQPQHF | TGTGCCACCAGTGATGCGGGACTCTCTATTCTGGGCCAGCCCCAGCATTTT | TRBJ1-5 | TRBV24-1 | . | .
CASSIATGTYNEQFF | TGTGCCAGTAGTATAGCGACAGGGACCTACAATGAGCAGTTCTTC | TRBJ2-1 | TRBV19 | . | TRBD1
CASSKDRWNTEAFF | TGTGCCAGCAGCAAAGACAGGTGGAACACTGAAGCTTTCTTT | TRBJ1-1 | TRBV7-9 | few | .
CASRKTASYEQYF | TGTGCCAGCAGAAAGACAGCCTCCTACGAGCAGTACTTC | TRBJ2-7 | TRBV6-5 | . | .
CASSLSQYNEQFF | TGTGCCAGCAGTTTGTCCCAGTACAATGAGCAGTTCTTC | TRBJ2-1 | TRBV27 | . | .
CASSFVGDQPQHF | TGTGCCAGCAGTTTTGTAGGGGATCAGCCCCAGCATTTT | TRBJ1-5 | TRBV12-3/TRBV12-4 | . | .
CASRGASGNTIYF | TGTGCCAGCAGAGGGGCCTCTGGAAACACCATATATTTT | TRBJ1-3 | TRBV12-3/TRBV12-4 | . | .
CASSHQAGTHRFF | TGCGCCAGCAGCCACCAGGCCGGGACTCACAGGTTCTTC | TRBJ2-1 | TRBV4-1 | . | .
CASSFGGDISNYGYTF | TGTGCCAGCAGTTTTGGGGGGGACATCTCGAACTATGGCTACACCTTC | TRBJ1-2 | TRBV28 | once | .
CASSFPQGVNQPQHF | TGTGCCAGCAGTTTCCCACAGGGGGTCAATCAGCCCCAGCATTTT | TRBJ1-5 | TRBV27 | . | TRBD1
CASSLKRGSSYNEQFF | TGCGCCAGCAGCCTTAAGCGGGGAAGCTCCTACAATGAGCAGTTCTTC | TRBJ2-1 | TRBV5-1 | . | TRBD2
CASSLETGGYNEQFF | TGTGCCAGCAGCTTGGAGACAGGGGGGTACAATGAGCAGTTCTTC | TRBJ2-1 | TRBV5-4 | . | TRBD1
CASSEFHQYSRSYEQYF | TGTGCCAGCAGTGAATTCCACCAATATTCTCGGTCCTACGAGCAGTACTTC | TRBJ2-7 | TRBV6-1 | . | .
CASSLWLDSNQPQHF | TGTGCCAGCAGTTTATGGTTAGATAGCAATCAGCCCCAGCATTTT | TRBJ1-5 | TRBV27 | . | .
CASSSRTGPITLNTEAFF | TGTGCCAGCAGTTCTCGGACAGGCCCAATTACCTTGAACACTGAAGCTTTCTTT | TRBJ1-1 | TRBV27 | once | TRBD1
CASSFPTEETQYF | TGCGCCAGCAGCTTTCCGACAGAAGAGACCCAGTACTTC | TRBJ2-5 | TRBV5-1 | . | .
CASSVVPTTRSTDTQYF | TGTGCCAGCAGCGTAGTTCCAACCACCCGGAGCACAGATACGCAGTATTTT | TRBJ2-3 | TRBV9 | . | .
CASSPGQPKNIQYF | TGTGCCAGTAGTCCGGGACAGCCCAAAAACATTCAGTACTTC | TRBJ2-4 | TRBV19 | . | TRBD1
CASSVGGAGGDEQYF | TGTGCCAGCAGCGTAGGGGGAGCGGGAGGGGACGAGCAGTACTTC | TRBJ2-7 | TRBV9 | . | TRBD2
CASSVTLGGTEAFF | TGTGCCAGCAGCGTGACACTGGGGGGCACTGAAGCTTTCTTT | TRBJ1-1 | TRBV9 | . | .
CASSIQGKSYEQYF | TGTGCCAGTAGTATCCAGGGGAAGTCCTACGAGCAGTACTTC | TRBJ2-7 | TRBV19 | . | .
CAWSLYRGFDGYTF | TGTGCCTGGAGTTTGTACAGGGGATTTGATGGCTACACCTTC | TRBJ1-2 | TRBV30 | . | TRBD1